This T cell receptor (beta chain) comes out of a study of OX40 agonist ivuxolimab in advanced cancers. Study-wide background: Across the patients, intravenous ivuxolimab was delivered every 2 weeks at 0.01 to 10 mg/kg. Earlier anti-PD-1, anti-PD-L1 or anti-CTLA-4 therapy was permitted; roughly 40% had received some.

In regard to this clone: Its specificity is not known.

Notes on the study in general: CD8+ T cells showed, on average, more clonal expansion than CD4+ cells. Clonal expansion by week 6 occurred in CD4+ and CD8+ blood T cells (at 0.1 to 3.0 mg/kg).

The repertoire was sequenced with immunoSEQ multiplex PCR; TCRdb's copy has only in-frame clones and lacks some. The sample contains roughly 73,000 clones, about 90% of which appear only once. The CDR3 extends over 12 amino acids. Germline V gene lookup returns CDR1 SGHTA and CDR2 FQGNSA. V was trimmed by 5 bases and J by 3 bases, leaving 6 bases between them. The sample was CD4+ or CD8+ T cells sorted from blood, taken in a trial of the OX40 agonist ivuxolimab. V usage is TRBV7-2 and J usage is TRBJ2-3; maybe TRBD1 (5 bases). This sequence originates from an adult with an advanced solid tumor such as melanoma, head and neck, liver or kidney cancer. CDR3 coding DNA: TGTGCCAGCAGCAGGGGAACAGATACGCAGTATTTT. This translates into CASSRGTDTQYF.